Below, 19 T cell receptor beta chains from the same sample are listed, as sequenced in a study of TIL therapy for anti-PD-1-resistant metastatic lung cancer. This was the immunoSEQ v3 assay. Sequencing used immunoSEQ multiplex PCR; TCRdb keeps in-frame clones, though not all of them. The repertoire holds just over 45,000 clones, with approximately 79% as singletons. Noted time point: pre-treatment sample, taken before nivolumab and TIL therapy. The material was blood, obtained at baseline. The receptor set was obtained from a man aged 70-80 years with non-small cell lung cancer.

This clone was observed a handful of times. The chain recombines TRBV18 with TRBJ2-2, with D perhaps TRBD2 (5 bases). In germline, CDR1 is KGHSH, CDR2 LQKENI. Trimming shortened V by 3 bases and J by 1 base, and 6 bases separated the two germline ends. The CDR3 spans 14 residues. The CDR3 bases are TGTGCCAGCTCACCTCGGGGGAACACCGGGGAGCTGTTTTTT. This gives the protein CASSPRGNTGELFF.

This chain joins TRBV4-3 and TRBJ2-3; perhaps TRBD2 as D (7 bases). The length of the CDR3 is 15 residues. Germline CDR1 reads LGHNA; CDR2 reads YSLEER. Trimming took off 0 bases at V and 7 bases at J, with 14 bases between the two ends. The DNA of the CDR3 is TGCGCCAGCAGCCAAGATGGGGGGGCTATGTATACGCAGTATTTT. Protein sequence: CASSQDGGAMYTQYF.

The chain carries TRBV6-1 and TRBJ2-3; D is ambiguous. Germline V CDR1 and CDR2: MNHNS, SASEGT. Trimming cost V 10 bases and J 0 bases, with 5 bases left between them. CDR3 length equals 11 residues. The CDR3 here is CATGSTDTQYF. Here the CDR3 DNA reads TGTGCCACCGGGAGCACAGATACGCAGTATTTT.

This rearrangement joins TRBV7-3 to TRBJ2-5, with D possibly being TRBD2 (5 bases). The germline CDR1 and CDR2 sequences are SGHTA and FQGTGA. The ends were cut back, 5 bases at V and 2 bases at J, with 9 bases in the middle. The CDR3 has 13 amino acids. The CDR3: CASSPRGQETQYF. In DNA, the CDR3 is TGTGCCAGCAGCCCTCGAGGGCAAGAGACCCAGTACTTC.

The V and J genes are TRBV10-1 and TRBJ2-2; D is possibly TRBD1 (5 bases). The CDR3 covers 15 residues. Germline V lookup: CDR1 WNHNN, CDR2 SYGVQD (reference sequence). V was clipped by 2 bases and J by 6 bases, with 13 bases between them. CDR3 in amino acids: CASSERQGSSGELFF. CDR3 in DNA: TGCGCCAGCAGTGAGAGGCAGGGTAGCTCCGGGGAGCTGTTTTTT.

As concerns this clone: Mismatch with germline at one junction end may stem from a read error. The chain is built from TRBV5-1 and TRBJ2-7; a possible D gene is TRBD2 (5 bases). Per the germline V gene, CDR1 is SGHRS and CDR2 is YFSETQ. This CDR3 spans 13 amino acids. The CDR3 spells CASNLDLTGEQYF. The DNA for the CDR3 is TGCGCCAGCAACTTGGACTTAACGGGCGAGCAGTACTTC.

The chain links TRBV6-5 to TRBJ1-2; 7 bases fit TRBD1. Germline values: CDR1 MNHEY, CDR2 SVGAGI. CDR3 length: 12 residues. V trimming: 6 bases; J trimming: 3 bases; junction bases outside the gene matches: 1. CDR3 loop: CASRTGDYGYTF. The CDR3 region has the DNA TGTGCCAGCAGAACAGGGGACTATGGCTACACCTTC.

The chain couples TRBV7-9 to TRBJ1-2, with 8 bases matching TRBD1. Germline lookup yields CDR1 SEHNR and CDR2 FQNEAQ (reference sequence). The CDR3 loop spans 15 amino acids. Germline trimming cut 1 base from V and 2 bases from J; bases unmatched to any gene: 3. The CDR3 protein is CASSLVSGGNYGYTF. Here the CDR3 DNA reads TGTGCCAGCAGCTTAGTATCAGGGGGCAACTATGGCTACACCTTC.

The chain uses TRBV19 and TRBJ1-3; 7 positions agree with TRBD1. Per the germline V gene, CDR1 is LNHDA and CDR2 is SQIVND (reference sequence). CDR3 length equals 16 residues. V shed 6 bases and J 0 bases; nucleotides not matched to a gene: 8. The DNA of the CDR3 is TGTGCCAGTAGACTGGGACAGCGCCGCTCTGGAAACACCATATATTTT. Protein sequence: CASRLGQRRSGNTIYF.

This sequence joins TRBV6-5 and TRBJ2-2; 12 bases align to TRBD1. Germline assignment: CDR1 MNHEY and CDR2 SVGAGI. The trim removed 8 bases at V and 5 bases at J, leaving 3 bases unmatched. This CDR3 has 14 residues. The CDR3 reads CASSGQGATGELFF. CDR3 sequence (DNA): TGTGCCAGCTCGGGACAGGGGGCAACCGGGGAGCTGTTTTTT.

This chain links TRBV5-4 with TRBJ1-6; 7 bases map to TRBD1. Germline V lookup: CDR1 SGHNT, CDR2 YYREEE (reference sequence). V lost 0 bases, J lost 10 bases, and 7 bases stayed unmatched. The CDR3 contains 15 residues. CDR3 amino acids: CASSLAGTVESPLHF. CDR3 nucleotides: TGTGCCAGCAGCTTGGCGGGGACAGTTGAATCACCCCTCCACTTT.

The V call is TRBV5-4, the J call TRBJ2-1, with 8 positions matching TRBD1. This CDR3 is 16 amino acids long. Losses at the gene ends were 0 bases for V and 3 bases for J; bases not matched to a gene: 5. The V gene's germline CDR1 is SGHNT and CDR2 YYREEE (reference sequence). The CDR3 nucleotides are TGTGCCAGCAGCTTGGCCGGGACAGGAGACTACAATGAGCAGTTCTTC. This codes for CASSLAGTGDYNEQFF.

This sequence joins TRBV20-1 and TRBJ2-5, with TRBD2 as a possible D gene (5 bases). Germline assignment: CDR1 DFQATT and CDR2 SNEGSKA (reference sequence). The CDR3 runs 10 residues. Trimming removed 4 bases from V and 7 bases from J, with 7 bases in between. The CDR3 sequence is CSATRGTQYF. CDR3 nucleotide sequence: TGCAGTGCTACCCGGGGGACCCAGTACTTC.

The chain uses TRBV9 and TRBJ1-1, with D uncertain. Trimming cost V 6 bases and J 0 bases, with 9 bases left between them. CDR1 and CDR2 from the germline V gene are SGDLS and YYNGEE. This CDR3 has 13 amino acids. The DNA for the CDR3 is TGTGCCAGCACGGTGGGGATGAACACTGAAGCTTTCTTT. Translating it yields CASTVGMNTEAFF.

V and J are TRBV5-1 and TRBJ1-1; D is undetermined. V lost 4 bases and J lost 1, with 11 bases in between. The CDR3 is 14 amino acids. Per germline, CDR1 SGHRS and CDR2 YFSETQ. CDR3 region: CASSLEPGNTEAFF. CDR3 bases: TGCGCCAGCAGCCTGGAGCCCGGGAACACTGAAGCTTTCTTT.

This clone was picked up a small number of times. The chain has TRBV7-6 and TRBJ2-7; 11 nucleotides match TRBD2. This CDR3 is built from 15 residues. The V segment lost 2 bases and the J segment 6 bases; nucleotides outside the gene matches: 6. The germline gives CDR1 SGHVS, CDR2 FNYEAQ. CDR3 DNA: TGTGCCAGCAGCTTAACCCTAGGACTAGCGGGCGAGCAGTACTTC. It translates to CASSLTLGLAGEQYF. Full variable domain (missing parts from reference TRBV7-6 and TRBJ2-7): GAGVSQSPRYKVTKRGQDVALRCDPISGHVSLYWYRQALGQGPEFLTYFNYEAQQDKSGLPNDRFSAERPEGSISTLTIQRTEQRDSAMYRCASSLTLGLAGEQYFGPGTRLTVT.

The chain carries TRBV9 and TRBJ2-1; TRBD2 agrees at 7 bases. Germline CDR1 is SGDLS and CDR2 is YYNGEE. The CDR3 is made up of 16 amino acids. V gave up 0 bases and J gave up 4 bases; unmatched junction bases: 7. CDR3 sequence (DNA): TGTGCCAGCAGCGTAGCGGGCAGCGGGGTATACAATGAGCAGTTCTTC. Amino acids: CASSVAGSGVYNEQFF.

This clone was counted between two and nine times. The rearrangement uses TRBV5-4 and TRBJ2-5; 7 bases agree with TRBD1. Germline CDR1 is SGHNT and CDR2 is YYREEE (reference sequence). The CDR3 is 15 residues long. Trimming removed 0 bases from V and 5 bases from J; junction bases left unmatched: 7. The CDR3 is CASSLGQGVLETQYF. The CDR3, as DNA: TGTGCCAGCAGCTTGGGACAGGGAGTATTGGAGACCCAGTACTTC.

The J gene is TRBJ1-1, the V gene TRBV27, with D possibly being TRBD1 (5 bases). The CDR3 consists of 12 residues. Deletions cut 4 bases from V and 7 bases from J, with 10 bases between. Germline CDR1 and CDR2: MNHEY and SMNVEV (reference sequence). The CDR3: CASSSGLSEAFF. DNA for the CDR3: TGTGCCAGCAGTTCAGGGTTGAGTGAAGCTTTCTTT.